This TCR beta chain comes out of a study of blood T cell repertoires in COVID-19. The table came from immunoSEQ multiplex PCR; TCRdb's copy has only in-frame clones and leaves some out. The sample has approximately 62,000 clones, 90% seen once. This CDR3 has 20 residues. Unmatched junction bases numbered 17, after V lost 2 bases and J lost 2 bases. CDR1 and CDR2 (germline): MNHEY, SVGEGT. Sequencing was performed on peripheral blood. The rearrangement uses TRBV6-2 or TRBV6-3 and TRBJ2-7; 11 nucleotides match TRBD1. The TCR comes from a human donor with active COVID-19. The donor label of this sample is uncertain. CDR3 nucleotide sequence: TGTGCCAGCAGTTACGCCCCCTCGGGACAGGGGGTAAATGGGGCCTACGAGCAGTACTTC. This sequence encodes CASSYAPSGQGVNGAYEQYF.